The rows below give T cell receptor beta chains drawn from one sample of a study of blood T cell repertoires in COVID-19. Profiled with immunoSEQ multiplex PCR; TCRdb holds only in-frame clones, not every one. This table holds fewer than 75,000 clones, about 91% found once. Sequencing was done on a sample of peripheral blood. These receptors were collected from a man aged 45 to 65 with active COVID-19. Each CDR3 is given with its conserved first and last residue. The D gene is left open where the match is weak.

D	V	J	DNA	CDR3
TRBD1	TRBV28	TRBJ1-6	TGTGCCAGCAGTTTACTGACAGGGAGTAATTCACCCCTCCACTTT	CASSLLTGSNSPLHF
NA	TRBV2	TRBJ2-7	TGTGCCAGCAGAAGGGGGTCCGAGCAGTACTTC	CASRRGSEQYF
TRBD1	TRBV5-5	TRBJ1-6	TGTGCCAGCAGCGCAGGGGGATATAATTCACCCCTCCACTTT	CASSAGGYNSPLHF
TRBD1	TRBV18	TRBJ1-3	TGTGCCAGCTCACCATCCGACAGGGTCTCTGGAAACACCATATATTTT	CASSPSDRVSGNTIYF
TRBD2	TRBV9	TRBJ2-7	TGTGCCAGCAGCGTAACCGGGACTAAAACCTCCGAGCAGTACTTC	CASSVTGTKTSEQYF
NA	TRBV2	TRBJ2-5	TGTGCCAGCAGCAAGGACAGCTCGAACCAAGAGACCCAGTACTTC	CASSKDSSNQETQYF
NA	TRBV28	TRBJ2-1	TGTGCCAGCAGTTTATCGTCAGGGAACCGACTTGGTGAGCAGTTCTTC	CASSLSSGNRLGEQFF
NA	TRBV6-5	TRBJ2-1	TGTGCCAGCAGTTACTCGATATCGAGCGTTATTCATGAGCAGTTCTTC	CASSYSISSVIHEQFF
NA	TRBV27	TRBJ1-6	TGTGCCAGCAGTTCCCGTTCGACAAACTCGTCACCCCTCCACTTT	CASSSRSTNSSPLHF
NA	TRBV11-3	TRBJ2-5	TGTGCCAGCAGCTTGGGGGGAGAGCGAGAGACCCAGTACTTC	CASSLGGERETQYF
TRBD2	TRBV19	TRBJ2-5	TGTGACCCGACCTTTAGCGGGAGGGAACAGTACCAAGAGACCCAGTACTTC	CDPTFSGREQYQETQYF
NA	TRBV6-5	TRBJ1-1	TGTGCCAGCCTGGACAAGGGGCGTTTGATTGAAGCTTTCTTT	CASLDKGRLIEAFF
TRBD2	TRBV25-1	TRBJ2-5	TGTGCCAGCAGTTGGACTAGCGGGATCGGGGAGACCCAGTACTTC	CASSWTSGIGETQYF
NA	TRBV14	TRBJ2-7	TGTGCCAGCAGCTATGACAGGCCAGGCTACGAGCAGTACTTC	CASSYDRPGYEQYF
NA	TRBV6-2/TRBV6-3	TRBJ2-7	TGTGCCAGCAGTTTGACGGAGCGGTACGAGCAGTACTTC	CASSLTERYEQYF